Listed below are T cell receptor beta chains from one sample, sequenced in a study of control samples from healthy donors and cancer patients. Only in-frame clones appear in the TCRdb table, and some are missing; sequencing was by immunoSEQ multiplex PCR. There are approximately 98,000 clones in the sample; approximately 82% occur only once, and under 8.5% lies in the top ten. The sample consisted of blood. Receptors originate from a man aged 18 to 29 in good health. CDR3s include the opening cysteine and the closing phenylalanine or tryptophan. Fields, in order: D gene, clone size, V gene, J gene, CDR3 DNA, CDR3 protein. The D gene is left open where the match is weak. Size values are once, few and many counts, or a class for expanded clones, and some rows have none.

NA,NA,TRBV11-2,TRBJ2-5,TGTGCCAGCAGCTTACGAGAGACCCAGTACTTC,CASSLRETQYF
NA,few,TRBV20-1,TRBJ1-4,TGCAGTGCTGAAAAACTGTTTTTT,CSAEKLFF
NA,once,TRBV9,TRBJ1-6,TGTGCCAGCGGCGCTTCCCCAGATTTTAATTCACCCCTCCACTTT,CASGASPDFNSPLHF
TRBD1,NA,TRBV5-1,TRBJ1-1,TGCGCCAGCAGCGCCGACAGGGGAGGGACTGAAGCTTTCTTT,CASSADRGGTEAFF
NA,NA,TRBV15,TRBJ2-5,TGTGCCACCAGCAGTACTACAGGGCCCCATAGGGAGACCCAGTACTTC,CATSSTTGPHRETQYF
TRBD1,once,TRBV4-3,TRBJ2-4,TGCGCCAGCAGCCCTGGGACAGATTCAAACATTCAGTACTTC,CASSPGTDSNIQYF
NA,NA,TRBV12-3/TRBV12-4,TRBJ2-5,TGTGCCAGCAGTCCTCAGATTGGAGAGACCCAGTACTTC,CASSPQIGETQYF
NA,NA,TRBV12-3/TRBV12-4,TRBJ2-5,TGTGCCAGCAGTTTGAGACAGCGGACCCAGTACTTC,CASSLRQRTQYF
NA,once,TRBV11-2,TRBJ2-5,TGTGCCAGCAGCCTCCGGGACACAGGACGAGAGACCCAGTACTTC,CASSLRDTGRETQYF
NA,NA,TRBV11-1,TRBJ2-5,TGTGCCAGCAGCACCGGCACAGGGATCAGGGTTATCCAGTACTTC,CASSTGTGIRVIQYF
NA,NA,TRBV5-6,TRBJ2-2,TGTGCCAGCAGCCGGACTGGAAACACCGGGGAGCTGTTTTTT,CASSRTGNTGELFF
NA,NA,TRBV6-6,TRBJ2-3,TGTGCCAGCAGTTACCCGATTCAGGAACCCACAGATACGCAGTATTTT,CASSYPIQEPTDTQYF
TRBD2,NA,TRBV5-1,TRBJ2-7,TGCGCCAGCCGGGGGACTAGCGCTTACGAGCAGTACTTC,CASRGTSAYEQYF
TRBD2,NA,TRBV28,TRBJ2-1,TGTGCCAGCGTTCTTAGCGGGGGGGCTGGGGAGCAGTTCTTC,CASVLSGGAGEQFF
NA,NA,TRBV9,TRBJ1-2,TGTGCCAGCAGCCCCAGAAGCGGGTCGCCCTATGGCTACACCTTC,CASSPRSGSPYGYTF
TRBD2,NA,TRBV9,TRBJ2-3,TGTGCCAGCAGCTCGGGACTAGCGGGGGGCCGAACAGATACGCAGTATTTT,CASSSGLAGGRTDTQYF
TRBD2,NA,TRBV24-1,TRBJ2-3,TGTGCCACCAGTGATGACCGAACGGGGGGGGATACAGATACGCAGTATTTT,CATSDDRTGGDTDTQYF
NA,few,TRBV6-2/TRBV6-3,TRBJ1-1,TGTGCCAGCAGTTACGGGGCAGGTCGGGGGTACACTGAAGCTTTCTTT,CASSYGAGRGYTEAFF
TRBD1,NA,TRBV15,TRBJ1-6,TGTGCCACCAATGGGGAATTGGACGGACAGGTCAATTCACCCCTCCACTTT,CATNGELDGQVNSPLHF
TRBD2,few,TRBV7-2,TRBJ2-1,TGTGCCAGCAGCAATAGCGGGGGGGCGAACAATGAGCAGTTCTTC,CASSNSGGANNEQFF
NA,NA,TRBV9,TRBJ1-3,TGTGCCAGCAGCGGTGGGGGTCCTGGAAACACCATATATTTT,CASSGGGPGNTIYF
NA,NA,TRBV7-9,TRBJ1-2,TGTGCCAGCTCGGCAGGAGGGGGGTATGGCTACACCTTC,CASSAGGGYGYTF
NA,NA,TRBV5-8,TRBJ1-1,TGTGCCAGCAGGGGGCGGGGGATTGGCACTGAAGCTTTCTTT,CASRGRGIGTEAFF
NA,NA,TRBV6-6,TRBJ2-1,TGTGCCAGCAGTTTCCCCGGGACTTTCTACAATGAGCAGTTCTTC,CASSFPGTFYNEQFF
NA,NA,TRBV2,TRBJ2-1,TGTGCCAGCAGTGATGGTTCCGTCCTAGCGCGGTACAATGAGCAGTTCTTC,CASSDGSVLARYNEQFF
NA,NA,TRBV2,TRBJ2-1,TGTGCCAGCAGTGAAGACAGTAGCTCCTACAATGAGCAGTTCTTC,CASSEDSSSYNEQFF
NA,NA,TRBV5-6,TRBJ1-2,TGTGCCAGCAGTCGCAAAGGCCGGGGCAACTATGGCTACACCTTC,CASSRKGRGNYGYTF
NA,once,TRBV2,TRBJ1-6,TGTGCCATCCCGAACTCCGGGACGTTAAGCTCCTATAATTCACCCCTCCACTTT,CAIPNSGTLSSYNSPLHF
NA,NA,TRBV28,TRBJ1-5,TGTGCCAGCAGCCCGAGGGGAGGGGGCAATCAGCCCCAGCATTTT,CASSPRGGGNQPQHF
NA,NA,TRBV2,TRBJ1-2,TGTGCCAGCAGATTCCGGGACAACAACTATGGCTACACCTTC,CASRFRDNNYGYTF
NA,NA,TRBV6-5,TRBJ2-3,TGTGCCACCAGAAGGAACGGGGCAGATACGCAGTATTTT,CATRRNGADTQYF
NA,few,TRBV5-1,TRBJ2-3,TGCGCCAGCAGCTTATGGGGGGCGGGTACAGATACGCAGTATTTT,CASSLWGAGTDTQYF
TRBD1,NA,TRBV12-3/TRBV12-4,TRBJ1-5,TGTGCCAGCAGTTCAGGGGGGAGCCAGCCCCAGCATTTT,CASSSGGSQPQHF
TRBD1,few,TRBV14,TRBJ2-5,TGTGCCAGCAGCCAGAAGGGGGACAGGGTTAGGGAGACCCAGTACTTC,CASSQKGDRVRETQYF
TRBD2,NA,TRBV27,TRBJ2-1,TGTGCCAGCAGTGGGGGGACTAGCGGGGCTAATGAGCAGTTCTTC,CASSGGTSGANEQFF
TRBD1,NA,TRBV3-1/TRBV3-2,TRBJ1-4,TGTGCCAGCAGCCAGGACAGGGCTAATGAAAAACTGTTTTTT,CASSQDRANEKLFF
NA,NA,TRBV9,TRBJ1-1,TGTGCCAGCAGCGGTCTAAAGAACACTGAAGCTTTCTTT,CASSGLKNTEAFF
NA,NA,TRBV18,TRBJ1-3,TGTGCCAGCTCACCGCCGGGACGGAGCCGTGTCACCATATATTTT,CASSPPGRSRVTIYF
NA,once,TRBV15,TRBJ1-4,TGTGCCACCAGCAGAGACCGGGGGGCAGAAAAACTGTTTTTT,CATSRDRGAEKLFF
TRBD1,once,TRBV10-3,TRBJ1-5,TGTGCCATCAGGGGGACAGGGGACGGTCAGCCCCAGCATTTT,CAIRGTGDGQPQHF
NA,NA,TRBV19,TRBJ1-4,TGTGCCAGTAGTATCGATACAACTAATGAAAAACTGTTTTTT,CASSIDTTNEKLFF
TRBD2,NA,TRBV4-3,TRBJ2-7,TGCGCCAGCAGCCAAGAATCCAGCGGGAGCTCCTACGAGCAGTACTTC,CASSQESSGSSYEQYF
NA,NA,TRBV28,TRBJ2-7,TGTGCCAGCAGTTTAGGGCTCGAGCAGTACTTC,CASSLGLEQYF